Included here is one T cell receptor (beta chain) sequence, with context. This sample was taken from a study of OX40 agonist ivuxolimab in advanced cancers. In germline, CDR1 is SGHRS, CDR2 YFSETQ. The V gene end was trimmed by 2 bases and the J gene end by 4 bases; junction bases not matched to a gene: 6. This CDR3 is built from 16 residues. Using immunoSEQ multiplex PCR, the repertoire was profiled, and TCRdb retains in-frame clones only, with some absent. The sample lists tens of thousands of clones, more than 75% occurring once. Systemic immunosuppression or autoimmune disease history was grounds to exclude patients.

The chain uses TRBV5-1 and TRBJ2-2, with TRBD1 identical over 9 bases. This sequence originates from an adult with an advanced solid tumor such as melanoma, head and neck, liver or kidney cancer. The specimen comprised CD4+ or CD8+ T cells sorted from blood, sampled in a trial of the OX40 agonist ivuxolimab. CDR3 sequence (DNA): TGCGCCAGCAGCTTTTCCGGGACAGGGTCCACCGGGGAGCTGTTTTTT. Its protein is CASSFSGTGSTGELFF.